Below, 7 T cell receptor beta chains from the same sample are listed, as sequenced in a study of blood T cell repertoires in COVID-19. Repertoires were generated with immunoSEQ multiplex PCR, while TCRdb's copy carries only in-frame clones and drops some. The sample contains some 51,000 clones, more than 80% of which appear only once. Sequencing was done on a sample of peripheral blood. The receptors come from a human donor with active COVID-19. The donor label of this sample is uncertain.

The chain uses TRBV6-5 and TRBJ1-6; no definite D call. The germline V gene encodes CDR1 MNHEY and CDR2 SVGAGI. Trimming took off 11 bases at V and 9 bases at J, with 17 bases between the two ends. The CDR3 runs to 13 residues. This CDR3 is CAGCQQERSPLHF. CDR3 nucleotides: TGTGCCGGCTGCCAGCAGGAACGTTCACCCCTCCACTTT.

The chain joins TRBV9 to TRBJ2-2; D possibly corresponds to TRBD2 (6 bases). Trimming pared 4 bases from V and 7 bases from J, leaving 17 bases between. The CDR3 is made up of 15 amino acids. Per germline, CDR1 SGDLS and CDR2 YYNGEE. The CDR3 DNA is TGTGCCAGCAGCCCACGAATGCCCGGGAGCGGGGAGCTGTTTTTT. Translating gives CASSPRMPGSGELFF.

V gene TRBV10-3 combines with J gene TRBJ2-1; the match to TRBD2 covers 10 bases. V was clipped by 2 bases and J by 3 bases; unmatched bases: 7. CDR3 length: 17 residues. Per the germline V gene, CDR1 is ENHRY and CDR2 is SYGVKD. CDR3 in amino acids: CAISEPELAGVYNEQFF. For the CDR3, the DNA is TGTGCCATCAGTGAGCCCGAGCTAGCGGGAGTCTACAATGAGCAGTTCTTC.

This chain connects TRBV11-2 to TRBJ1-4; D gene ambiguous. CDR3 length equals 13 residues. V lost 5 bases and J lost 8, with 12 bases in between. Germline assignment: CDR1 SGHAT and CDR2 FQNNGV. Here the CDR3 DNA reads TGTGCCAGCAGCCGGGGATTTGCCGAAAAACTGTTTTTT. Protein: CASSRGFAEKLFF.

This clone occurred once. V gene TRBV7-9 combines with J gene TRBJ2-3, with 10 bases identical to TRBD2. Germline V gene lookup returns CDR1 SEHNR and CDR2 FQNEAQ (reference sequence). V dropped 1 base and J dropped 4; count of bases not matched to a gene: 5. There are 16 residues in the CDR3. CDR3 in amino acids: CASSLEAGGQSDTQYF. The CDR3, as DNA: TGTGCCAGCAGCTTAGAAGCGGGGGGGCAGTCAGATACGCAGTATTTT.

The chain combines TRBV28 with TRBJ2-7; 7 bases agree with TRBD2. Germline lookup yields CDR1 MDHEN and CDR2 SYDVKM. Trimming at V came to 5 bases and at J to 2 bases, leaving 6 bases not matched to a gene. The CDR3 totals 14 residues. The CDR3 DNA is TGTGCCAGCAGTCAGCCCGGGACTACCTACGAGCAGTACTTC. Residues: CASSQPGTTYEQYF.

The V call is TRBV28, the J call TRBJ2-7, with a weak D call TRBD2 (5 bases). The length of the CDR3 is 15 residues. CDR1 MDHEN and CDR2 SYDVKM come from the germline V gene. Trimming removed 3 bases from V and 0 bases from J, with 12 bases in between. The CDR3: CASSFRTGFSYEQYF. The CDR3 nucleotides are TGTGCCAGCAGTTTTCGGACGGGATTCTCCTACGAGCAGTACTTC.